This TCR beta chain was found in a study of somatic mutations in cytotoxic T cells in rheumatoid arthritis. This CDR3 is 14 amino acids long. Trimming stripped 0 bases from V and 2 bases from J, with 5 bases between. CDR1 is SGHVS and CDR2 is FQNEAQ in the germline V gene. On this clone: Its target is unknown.

Sequencing used immunoSEQ multiplex PCR; TCRdb keeps in-frame clones, though not all of them. The sample carries some 40,000 clones, 84% recorded once. Study-wide results and limits: Levels of CD8+ T-cell clonality in rheumatoid arthritis patients were statistically indistinguishable from those seen in age-matched healthy controls, with no significant difference.

This TCR was recovered from a man aged 35 to 55 in good health. The chain joins TRBV7-8 to TRBJ2-1; tentatively, D is TRBD1 or TRBD2 (5 bases each). The specimen was CD8+ T cells sorted from blood. The CDR3 DNA reads TGTGCCAGCAGCTTAGCGGGGGCCTACAATGAGCAGTTCTTC. This codes for CASSLAGAYNEQFF.